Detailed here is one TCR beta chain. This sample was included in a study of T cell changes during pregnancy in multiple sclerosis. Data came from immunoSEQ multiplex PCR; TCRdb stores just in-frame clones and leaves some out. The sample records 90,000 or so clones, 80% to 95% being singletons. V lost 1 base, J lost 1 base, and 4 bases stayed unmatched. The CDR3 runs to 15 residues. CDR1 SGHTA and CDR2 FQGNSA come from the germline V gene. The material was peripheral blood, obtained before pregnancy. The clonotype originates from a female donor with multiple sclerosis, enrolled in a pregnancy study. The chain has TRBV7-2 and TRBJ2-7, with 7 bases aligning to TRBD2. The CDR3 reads CASSLVDGGSYEQYF. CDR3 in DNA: TGTGCCAGCAGCTTAGTAGACGGGGGGTCCTACGAGCAGTACTTC.